This is a list of T cell receptor beta chains from one sample in a study of cytomegalovirus exposure and HLA in healthy donors. The assay was immunoSEQ multiplex PCR, and TCRdb's table has in-frame clones only and misses some. The data hold about 150,000 clones, with 80% to 95% observed a single time. The sample comprised PBMCs. The receptor source for this set is a young man in good health and CMV-seronegative. CDR3s leave out the opening cysteine and the closing phenylalanine or tryptophan.

v_call	cdr3_aa
TRBV4-1	ASHYGLAGSDTQY
TRBV11-3	ASSLAKAGGPSYNEQF
TRBV9	ASSVGADLYGQY
TRBV14	ASSPSGETYEQY
TRBV9	ASSVGQAAYGYT
TRBV7-9	ASSLTLGNEQF
TRBV19	ASSINSWEGTEAF
TRBV5-4	ASSLATGEQY
TRBV5-4	ASSLRASGRLETQY
TRBV7-2	ASSLRTSSNEQF
TRBV6-5	ASMGERNSYNEQF
TRBV4-1	ASSPRTSGNSYNEQF
TRBV28	ASTQYQGYGYT
TRBV19	ASSLNRDRRTDTQY
TRBV28	ASSLWQVNQPQH
TRBV7-8	ASRSSGEQF
TRBV18	ASSPLVTGGNDEQY
TRBV5-1	ASTTGGREAF
TRBV5-1	ASKQTSADAETQY
TRBV18	ASSSGQGSSYNEQF
TRBV30	AWSIDSPFNEQF
TRBV2	ASSYRGQDTEAF
TRBV15	ATSRAFNEQF
TRBV7-6	ASSRLSVISGNTIY
TRBV5-6	ASSTRTGTGLGYT
TRBV11-3	ASSLGSRLVVDTQY
TRBV19	ASSPDRVSEAF
TRBV7-2	ASSPFSVNTEAF
TRBV6-1	ASSYGTGGNYEQY
TRBV6-4	ASSDFPGQGNIQY
TRBV6-5	ASSRGTGQLEKLF
TRBV5-6	ASSLVSTSGTNEQF
TRBV2	ASNRQGAVPGELF
TRBV5-1	ASSLGVNHIDTQY
TRBV6-1	ASSDLSGANVLT
TRBV5-4	ASSNSGTARNTEAF
TRBV5-1	ASSLLGAENEQF
TRBV19	ASKTGSTDTQY
TRBV30	AWSGLHHSGNTIY
TRBV27	ASSFEGAGTQY
TRBV5-1	ASSATGFLAKNIQY